This T cell receptor (beta chain) is drawn from a study of tumor-infiltrating lymphocytes in glioblastoma multiforme. Whole-study findings and limits: Clone frequencies may be distorted by unequal TCR transcripts per cell. The T cells in this sample were not sorted into functional subsets. Just one glioblastoma patient contributed to the TCR-mutation comparison.

This clonotype was seen ten or more times. Its antigen is unknown. Multiple V-beta primers and a C-beta primer amplified TCRB from RNA. These TCRB libraries lack any described unique molecular identifiers. TCRdb re-called the multiplex PCR reads through MiXCR, storing one row per CDR3 protein. The sample lists about 12,000 distinct CDR3 sequences; 60% to 65% were seen once. The source material was brain tumor tissue. The origin of this receptor is a male donor with glioblastoma.

CDR3 in amino acids: CASSRQGALADTQYF. In DNA, the CDR3 is TGTGCCAGCAGTCGACAGGGAGCTCTGGCAGATACGCAGTATTTT. This chain uses TRBV2 with TRBJ2-3; TRBD1 agrees at 7 bases. With 5 bases clipped from V and 4 bases from J, the junction kept 9 bases outside the gene matches. The CDR3 is 15 amino acids. Germline V gene sequence: CDR1 SNHLY, CDR2 FYNNEI.